Listed here is a single T cell receptor (beta chain). Assay used: immunoSEQ multiplex PCR; TCRdb lists only in-frame clones, some missing. The repertoire holds 140,000 to 150,000 clones, with about 92% as singletons. This entry belongs to a study of T cell responses to AZD1222 COVID-19 vaccine. CDR3 length equals 16 residues. CDR1 is SEHNR and CDR2 is FQNEAQ in the germline V gene (reference sequence). Deletions cut 4 bases from V and 0 bases from J, with 15 bases between. This sequence originates from an adult in good health. The sample in question was peripheral blood, obtained on day 0 of AZD1222 vaccination. V is TRBV7-9 and J is TRBJ1-2, with no clear D. The CDR3, as DNA: TGTGCCAGCAGCTCCGGACGTACTATCGCTAACTATGGCTACACCTTC. This translates into CASSSGRTIANYGYTF.